This record looks at one T cell receptor (beta chain) sequence and its context. Molecular barcoding with unique molecular identifiers was used for the TCRbeta library. TCRdb reanalysed the PCR reads using MiXCR and keeps one entry per CDR3 protein. This table holds roughly 610,000 distinct CDR3 sequences, 10% to 13% found once. The entry originates in a study of T-cell reconstitution after alpha-beta-depleted transplantation in children. V shed 4 bases and J shed 5 bases, with 14 bases lying between them. Germline CDR1 reads GTSNPN; CDR2 reads SVGIG (reference sequence). This CDR3 comprises 13 residues.

The chain recombines TRBV30 with TRBJ1-2, with a tentative D call TRBD1 (5 bases). The sequenced sample was PBMCs from the stem cell graft donor, obtained from the stem cell graft. This receptor was taken from a human donor who donated a stem cell graft to a child with acute myeloid leukemia. Here the CDR3 reads CAWIAGTQYGYTF. DNA for the CDR3: TGTGCCTGGATTGCCGGGACCCAATATGGCTACACCTTC.